Each of the 9 T cell receptor beta chains below was sequenced from the same sample in a study of shared clonotypes between healthy human individuals. TCRdb keeps only in-frame clones here, not all; method: immunoSEQ multiplex PCR. The repertoire holds some 690,000 clones, with less than 95% as singletons. Sequencing was carried out using memory CD8+ T cells from PBMCs. The subset denotes: CD45RO+ cells pooled with CCR7-negative TemRA cells. Receptor source: a man aged 18 to 29 in good health. Some clones in this sample may be carry-over from other donors' samples.

The V and J genes are TRBV6-1 and TRBJ2-3, with TRBD2 as a possible D gene (6 bases). The CDR3 has 14 amino acids. Trimming removed 5 bases from V and 1 base from J, with 10 bases in between. Germline V gene data show CDR1 as MNHNS and CDR2 as SASEGT. As DNA, the CDR3 is TGTGCCAGCAGTTGGGACTCACGCACAGATACGCAGTATTTT. Translating it yields CASSWDSRTDTQYF.

The gene calls are TRBV5-4 and TRBJ2-7; 12 bases agree with TRBD2. Germline CDR1 reads SGHNT; CDR2 reads YYREEE (reference sequence). The CDR3 has 15 residues. V lost 4 bases, J lost 3 bases, and 5 bases stayed unmatched. For the CDR3, the DNA is TGTGCCAGCAGCCTATGGACTAGCGGGATCTACGAGCAGTACTTC. Translation gives CASSLWTSGIYEQYF.

The gene calls are TRBV6-5 and TRBJ1-2; D might be TRBD1 (5 bases). CDR1 is MNHEY and CDR2 is SVGAGI in the germline V gene. The CDR3 extends over 14 amino acids. V was trimmed by 4 bases and J by 4 bases, leaving 13 bases between them. The CDR3 DNA reads as TGTGCCAGCAGTTTACATGGGGGAGGCTATGGCTACACCTTC. Translation: CASSLHGGGYGYTF.

The genes are TRBV14 and TRBJ2-3; D is unresolved. Germline V CDR1 and CDR2: SGHDN, FVKESK. V was cut by 2 bases and J by 1 base, with 19 bases left in between. The CDR3 is 18 amino acids. Here the CDR3 reads CASSQMYGEPAGTDTQYF. The CDR3 DNA follows: TGTGCCAGCAGCCAAATGTATGGAGAGCCCGCCGGCACAGATACGCAGTATTTT.

With regard to this clone: This sample includes further DNA sequences coding for the same CDR3. V is TRBV9 and J is TRBJ2-1; TRBD2 aligns across 11 bases. Germline CDR1 reads SGDLS; CDR2 reads YYNGEE. This CDR3 contains 15 residues. The trim removed 4 bases at V and 4 bases at J, leaving 4 bases unmatched. The CDR3 DNA follows: TGTGCCAGCAGCCCGGGACTAGCGGAATACAATGAGCAGTTCTTC. Translated, it gives CASSPGLAEYNEQFF.

Of note for this clone: The junction departs from the called germline gene at one end, perhaps through a read error. The genes are TRBV15 and TRBJ2-3; 9 bases are a match to TRBD1. This CDR3 is built from 12 residues. From germline, CDR1 is LNHNV and CDR2 YYDKDF (reference sequence). The CDR3: CATSRRDRVSRF. The CDR3 region has the DNA TGTGCCACCAGCAGACGGGACAGGGTTTCCCGGTTT.

Written as DNA, the CDR3 is TGTGCCATCAGTGAGATGTCAGCCGGCGACACCATATATTTT. Its translation is CAISEMSAGDTIYF. The V call is TRBV10-3, the J call TRBJ1-3; D not resolved. The CDR3 consists of 14 residues. The germline V gene encodes CDR1 ENHRY and CDR2 SYGVKD. Trimming took off 2 bases at V and 8 bases at J, with 13 bases between the two ends.

The chain links TRBV7-9 to TRBJ2-1, with 13 bases matching TRBD2. This CDR3 is built from 19 residues. The germline V gene has CDR1 SEHNR and CDR2 FQNEAQ (reference sequence). Losses at the gene ends were 5 bases for V and 1 base for J; bases not matched to a gene: 11. The CDR3 sequence is CASSGKTSGRPTSYNEQFF. In DNA form, the CDR3 reads TGTGCCAGCAGCGGGAAGACTAGCGGGAGGCCAACTTCCTACAATGAGCAGTTCTTC.

The chain combines TRBV6-5 with TRBJ2-3; 7 nucleotides align to TRBD2. V was clipped by 0 bases and J by 1 base; unmatched bases: 1. CDR1 is MNHEY, CDR2 SVGAGI, per germline. This CDR3 is 15 amino acids long. CDR3 in DNA: TGTGCCAGCAGTTACTCAACTAGCGGCACAGATACGCAGTATTTT. Amino acid sequence: CASSYSTSGTDTQYF.